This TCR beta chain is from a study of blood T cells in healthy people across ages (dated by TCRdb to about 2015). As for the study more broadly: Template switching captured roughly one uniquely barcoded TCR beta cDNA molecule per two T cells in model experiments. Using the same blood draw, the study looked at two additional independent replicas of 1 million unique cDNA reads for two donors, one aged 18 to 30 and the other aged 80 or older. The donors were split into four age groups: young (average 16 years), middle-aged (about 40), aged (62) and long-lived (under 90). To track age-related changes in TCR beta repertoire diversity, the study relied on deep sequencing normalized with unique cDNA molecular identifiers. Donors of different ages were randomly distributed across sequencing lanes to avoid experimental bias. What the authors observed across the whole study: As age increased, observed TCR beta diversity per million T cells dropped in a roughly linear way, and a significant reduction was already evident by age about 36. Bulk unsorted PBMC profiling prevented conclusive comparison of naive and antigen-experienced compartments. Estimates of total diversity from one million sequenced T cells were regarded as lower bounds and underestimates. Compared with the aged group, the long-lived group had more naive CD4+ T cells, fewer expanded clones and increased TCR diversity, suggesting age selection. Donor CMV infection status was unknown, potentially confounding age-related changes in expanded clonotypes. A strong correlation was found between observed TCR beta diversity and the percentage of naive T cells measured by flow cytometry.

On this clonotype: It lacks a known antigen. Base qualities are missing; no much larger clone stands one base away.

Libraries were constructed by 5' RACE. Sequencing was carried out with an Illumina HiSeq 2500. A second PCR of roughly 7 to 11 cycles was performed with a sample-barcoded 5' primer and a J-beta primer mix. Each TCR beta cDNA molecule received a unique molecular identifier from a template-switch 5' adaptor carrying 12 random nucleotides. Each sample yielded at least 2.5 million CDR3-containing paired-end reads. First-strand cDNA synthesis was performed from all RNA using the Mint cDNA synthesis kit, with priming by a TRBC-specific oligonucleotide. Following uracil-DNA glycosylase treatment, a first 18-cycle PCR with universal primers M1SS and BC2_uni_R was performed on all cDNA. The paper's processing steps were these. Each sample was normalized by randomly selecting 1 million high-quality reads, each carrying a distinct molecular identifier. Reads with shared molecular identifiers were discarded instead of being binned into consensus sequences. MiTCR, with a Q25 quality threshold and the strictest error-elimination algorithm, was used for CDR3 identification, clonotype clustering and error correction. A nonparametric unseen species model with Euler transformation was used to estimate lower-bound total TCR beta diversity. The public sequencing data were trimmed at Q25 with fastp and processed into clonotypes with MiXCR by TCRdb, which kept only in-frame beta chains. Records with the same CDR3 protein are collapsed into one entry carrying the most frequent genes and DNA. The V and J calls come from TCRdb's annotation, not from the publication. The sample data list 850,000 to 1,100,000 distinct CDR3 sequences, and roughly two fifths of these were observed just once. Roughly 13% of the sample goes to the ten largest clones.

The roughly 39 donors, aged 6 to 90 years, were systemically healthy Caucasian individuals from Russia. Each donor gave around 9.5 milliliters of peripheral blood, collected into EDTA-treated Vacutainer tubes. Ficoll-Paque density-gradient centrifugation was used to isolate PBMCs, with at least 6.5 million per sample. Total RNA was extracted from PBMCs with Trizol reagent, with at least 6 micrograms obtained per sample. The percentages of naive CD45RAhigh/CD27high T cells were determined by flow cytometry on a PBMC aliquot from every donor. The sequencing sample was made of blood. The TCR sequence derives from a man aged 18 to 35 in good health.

The CDR3 here reads CASSLDRTEDYNEQFF. DNA sequence: TGCGCCAGCAGCTTGGATAGGACAGAGGATTACAATGAGCAGTTCTTC. The V and J segments used are TRBV5-1 and TRBJ2-1; the D gene is perhaps TRBD1, on 6 matching bases. V sheds 0 bases and J sheds 4 bases, leaving 14 bases between their ends. For CDR1 and CDR2, the germline V gene lists SGHRS and YFSETQ. From the cysteine up to the phenylalanine, the CDR3 has a length of 16 residues. Only the CDR3 part of the read is kept: 48 bases, read in frame from the first base. The CDR3 plus the reference TRBV5-1 and TRBJ2-1 genes for the other parts give the full variable domain: KAGVTQTPRYLIKTRGQQVTLSCSPISGHRSVSWYQQTPGQGLQFLFEYFSETQRNKGNFPGRFSGRQFSNSRSEMNVSTLELGDSALYLCASSLDRTEDYNEQFFGPGTRLTVL.